This T cell receptor (beta chain) is drawn from a study of long-term antiretroviral therapy in people with HIV. Study-wide results and caveats: Nothing was known about ART adherence, viral resistance or changes in therapy.

Germline loops: CDR1 SGHKS, CDR2 YYEKEE (reference sequence). This CDR3 comprises 14 residues. V lost 0 bases to trimming and J lost 4 bases, with 8 bases between them. Note on this clone: What it binds is not known.

The immunoSEQ assay was v3.0, run at survey level. Sequencing targeted about 40,000-50,000 T-cell genomes per sample. The data were produced by immunoSEQ multiplex PCR, yet TCRdb's version contains in-frame clones alone and is incomplete. Here the sample spans about 34,000 clones, about 93% being singletons. Sequencing used unsorted PBMCs, obtained approximately 5 years after starting antiretroviral therapy. The V gene is TRBV5-5, the J gene TRBJ1-3; D is unclear. The source of this sequence is a woman between 45 and 60 years old with HIV. The CDR3 DNA reads TGTGCCAGCAGCTTGGGTAGCCTGGGAAACACCATATATTTT. Its protein is CASSLGSLGNTIYF.